The next 18 T cell receptor beta chains were all read from a single sample in a study of blood T cell repertoires in COVID-19. The protocol was immunoSEQ multiplex PCR, while the TCRdb copy is restricted to in-frame clones and leaves out a portion. In the table there are around 340,000 clones, less than 90% of which are singletons. Material for sequencing was peripheral blood. These receptors were collected from a woman in her sixties or seventies with COVID-19, enrolled during active disease.

The count of this clone is one. This chain links TRBV10-3 with TRBJ2-1, with 9 nucleotides matching TRBD2. This CDR3 region has 16 residues. Germline V CDR1 and CDR2: ENHRY, SYGVKD. J was trimmed by 2 bases and V by 0 bases; bases with no gene match: 2. CDR3 loop: CAISESASGAYNEQFF. DNA of the CDR3: TGTGCCATCAGTGAGTCGGCTAGCGGGGCCTACAATGAGCAGTTCTTC.

The V gene is TRBV7-8, the J gene TRBJ2-5; perhaps TRBD2 as D (6 bases). V lost 5 bases, J lost 4 bases, and 14 bases lay in between. CDR3 length equals 14 residues. Germline lookup yields CDR1 SGHVS and CDR2 FQNEAQ. The CDR3 loop is CASSKGRGRETQYF. The CDR3 nucleotides read TGTGCCAGCAGCAAGGGGCGGGGCAGAGAGACCCAGTACTTC. Filled out from reference TRBV7-8 and TRBJ2-5, the complete variable domain reads GAGVSQSPRYKVAKRGQDVALRCDPISGHVSLFWYQQALGQGPEFLTYFQNEAQLDKSGLPSDRFFAERPEGSVSTLKIQRTQQEDSAVYLCASSKGRGRETQYFGPGTRLLVL.

This chain joins TRBV3-1 (or the pseudogene TRBV3-2) and TRBJ1-1, with TRBD1 as a possible D gene (5 bases). V shed 2 bases and J shed 4 bases, with 8 bases lying between them. This CDR3 is 13 amino acids long. Germline values: CDR1 LGHDT, CDR2 YNNKEL (reference sequence). The CDR3 spells CASSQQGRTEAFF. In nucleotides, the CDR3 is TGTGCCAGCAGCCAACAGGGTCGCACTGAAGCTTTCTTT.

The rearrangement uses TRBV27 and TRBJ2-2; no clear D gene. The CDR3 runs to 16 residues. Trimming removed 5 bases at V and 7 bases at J, with 20 bases between. The germline gives CDR1 MNHEY, CDR2 SMNVEV (reference sequence). The CDR3 bases are TGTGCCAGCAGTCTCAAGATCAGCGTAAATGACGGGGAGCTGTTTTTT. Translated: CASSLKISVNDGELFF.

The J gene is TRBJ1-1, the V gene TRBV7-2; unclear D gene. The CDR3 covers 14 residues. Trimming pared 3 bases from V and 11 bases from J, leaving 19 bases between. Germline lookup yields CDR1 SGHTA and CDR2 FQGNSA. Written as DNA, the CDR3 is TGTGCCAGCAGCTTTGGAGGACGGAACTTGGGGGCTTTCTTT. Its protein is CASSFGGRNLGAFF.

The J gene is TRBJ1-5, the V gene TRBV7-2, with D perhaps matching TRBD1 (5 bases). The germline gives CDR1 SGHTA, CDR2 FQGNSA. V lost 3 bases, J lost 6 bases, and 12 bases lay in between. The CDR3 totals 14 residues. CDR3 DNA sequence: TGTGCCAGCAGCTTTAGCCAGGGAAGTCAGCCCCAGCATTTT. Translated: CASSFSQGSQPQHF.

The rearrangement links TRBV6-1 to TRBJ2-7; 8 nucleotides match TRBD1. The CDR3 runs 16 residues. Losses at the gene ends were 2 bases for V and 2 bases for J; bases not matched to a gene: 8. Germline-derived CDR1 and CDR2 are MNHNS and SASEGT. The CDR3 here is CASSEIRGLQPYEQYF. For the CDR3, the DNA is TGTGCCAGCAGTGAAATCAGGGGGCTCCAGCCCTACGAGCAGTACTTC.

This chain links TRBV6-6 with TRBJ1-6, with 7 bases that match TRBD1. Germline CDR1 MNHNY, CDR2 SVGAGI (reference sequence). This CDR3 is 16 amino acids long. The ends lost 5 bases at V and 10 bases at J; junction bases unmatched: 14. The DNA of the CDR3 is TGTGCCAGCAGTACCGGACAGGTGGAATTAGGGTCACCCCTCCACTTT. It translates to CASSTGQVELGSPLHF.

This chain connects TRBV5-1 to TRBJ2-1; the D gene is possibly TRBD2 (5 bases). CDR3 size: 15 residues. The germline gives CDR1 SGHRS, CDR2 YFSETQ. V lost 5 bases and J 2 bases, leaving 14 bases between the germline ends. The CDR3 coding sequence is TGCGCCAGCAGGGGTGCGGGCCCGGCCTACAATGAGCAGTTCTTC. This sequence encodes CASRGAGPAYNEQFF.

With regard to this clone: Given a much more abundant clone one base away, this may be a read error. The rearrangement links TRBV6-5 to TRBJ1-3, with 7 bases lining up with TRBD1. The CDR3 length is 14 residues. J was trimmed by 0 bases and V by 5 bases; bases with no gene match: 1. Germline assignment: CDR1 MNHEY and CDR2 SVGAGI. CDR3 in DNA: TGTGCCAGCAGTCCAGGGGGCTCTGGAAACACCATATATTTT. This translates into CASSPGGSGNTIYF.

The CDR3 DNA follows: TGTGCCAGCAGTCACCCTGGAGGTGGCAATTCACCCCTCCACTTT. Its protein is CASSHPGGGNSPLHF. This chain links TRBV14 with TRBJ1-6; D gene ambiguous. Germline CDR1 SGHDN, CDR2 FVKESK. V was cut by 6 bases and J by 7 bases, with 16 bases left in between. CDR3 length: 15 amino acids.

The rearrangement joins TRBV5-1 to TRBJ2-5; perhaps TRBD2 as D (5 bases). The germline V and J ends were trimmed by 3 bases and 5 bases, with 14 bases remaining between them. The germline CDR1 and CDR2 sequences are SGHRS and YFSETQ. The CDR3 has 14 residues. CDR3: CASSSGLAGETQYF. CDR3 sequence (DNA): TGCGCCAGCAGCTCCGGGCTAGCCGGTGAGACCCAGTACTTC.

The chain employs TRBV5-6 and TRBJ2-6; no definite D call. V shed 0 bases and J shed 0 bases, with 4 bases lying between them. The germline gives CDR1 SGHDT, CDR2 YYEEEE. There are 15 residues in the CDR3. The CDR3 nucleotides read TGTGCCAGCAGCTTGGCAGACTCTGGGGCCAACGTCCTGACTTTC. It translates to CASSLADSGANVLTF.

This rearrangement joins TRBV4-3 to TRBJ1-1; possible D gene TRBD1, 6 bases. The V and J ends lost 10 bases and 4 bases respectively, with 22 bases between them. The germline CDR1 and CDR2 sequences are LGHNA and YSLEER. The CDR3 runs 15 residues. The CDR3 loop is CATQGQGPRGTEAFF. In DNA form, the CDR3 reads TGCGCCACCCAGGGGCAGGGGCCCCGGGGCACTGAAGCTTTCTTT.

J is TRBJ2-1 and V is TRBV5-1; 9 positions match TRBD2. J was trimmed by 8 bases and V by 4 bases; bases with no gene match: 19. Germline V lookup: CDR1 SGHRS, CDR2 YFSETQ. This CDR3 has 18 residues. CDR3 sequence: CASSRAEFAGGPLHEQFF. CDR3 in DNA: TGCGCCAGCAGCCGAGCAGAATTTGCGGGGGGGCCTTTGCATGAGCAGTTCTTC.

V usage is TRBV5-5 and J usage is TRBJ1-4; D may be TRBD1 (6 bases). This CDR3 is built from 15 residues. Germline loops: CDR1 SGHKS, CDR2 YYEKEE (reference sequence). V lost 5 bases and J 3 bases, leaving 14 bases between the germline ends. The CDR3 sequence is CASRWGGRANEKLFF. The DNA of the CDR3 is TGTGCCAGCAGGTGGGGGGGGCGAGCTAATGAAAAACTGTTTTTT.

J is TRBJ2-3 and V is TRBV6-2 or TRBV6-3; D gene ambiguous. V gave up 0 bases and J gave up 2 bases, with 9 bases separating them. Germline V lookup: CDR1 MNHEY, CDR2 SVGEGT. CDR3 length: 15 amino acids. DNA for the CDR3: TGTGCCAGCAGTTACTCCGAACAGAACACAGATACGCAGTATTTT. Protein sequence: CASSYSEQNTDTQYF.

The chain uses TRBV18 and TRBJ2-1; 11 bases map to TRBD2. Trimming cost V 6 bases and J 0 bases; bases outside gene matches: 4. The CDR3 is made up of 16 amino acids. The germline gives CDR1 KGHSH, CDR2 LQKENI. The CDR3 sequence is CASSPGLAVSYNEQFF. The CDR3 DNA sequence: TGTGCCAGCTCCCCGGGACTAGCGGTCTCCTACAATGAGCAGTTCTTC.